This TCR beta chain was retrieved from a study of cytomegalovirus exposure and HLA in healthy donors. Whole-study results and caveats: A later analysis found TCR association rates differed by HLA locus, highest for DRB1 and lowest for HLA-C. A later analysis found that most CMV-associated TCR beta chains appeared HLA-restricted.

This clone was counted between two and nine times. Its antigen is not identified. The study ran its PCR with 60 Vbeta and 13 Jbeta primers. The repertoire was sequenced with immunoSEQ multiplex PCR; TCRdb's copy has only in-frame clones and lacks some. The sample holds 130,000 or so clones, over 75% seen once. V was pared by 2 bases and J by 6 bases, with 7 bases of the junction left unmatched. Per germline, CDR1 MNHEY and CDR2 SVGAGI. The CDR3 runs 14 residues. The receptor was derived from a man aged 25 to 40 in good health and CMV-seronegative. The sample was PBMCs. The chain uses TRBV6-5 and TRBJ2-7, with 7 nucleotides matching TRBD1. The CDR3 sequence is CASSYQGTGVEQYF. The CDR3 region has the DNA TGTGCCAGCAGTTACCAGGGAACAGGGGTCGAGCAGTACTTC.